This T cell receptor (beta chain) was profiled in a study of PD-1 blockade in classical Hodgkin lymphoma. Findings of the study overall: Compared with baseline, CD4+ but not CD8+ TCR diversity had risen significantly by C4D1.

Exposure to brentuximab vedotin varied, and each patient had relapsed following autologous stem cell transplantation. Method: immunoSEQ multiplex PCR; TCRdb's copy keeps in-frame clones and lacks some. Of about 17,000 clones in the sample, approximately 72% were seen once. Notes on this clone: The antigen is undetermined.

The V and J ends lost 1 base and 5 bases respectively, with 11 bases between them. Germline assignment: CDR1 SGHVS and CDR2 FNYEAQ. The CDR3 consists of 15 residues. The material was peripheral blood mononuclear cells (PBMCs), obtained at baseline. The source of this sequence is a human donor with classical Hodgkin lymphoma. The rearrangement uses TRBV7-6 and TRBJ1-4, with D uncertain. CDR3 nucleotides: TGTGCCAGCAGCTTAGGAACCTATTCGAATGAAAAACTGTTTTTT. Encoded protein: CASSLGTYSNEKLFF.